This entry lists 32 T cell receptor beta chains sequenced from one sample in a study of T cells after yellow fever vaccination. From the 5' RACE reads, TCRdb called clonotypes with MiXCR, one entry per CDR3 protein. The sample has hundreds of thousands of distinct CDR3 sequences, around 12% seen once; the top ten hold about 3%. This sample comprised CD4+ T cells sorted from PBMCs, obtained 15 days after the yellow fever booster vaccination. These receptors all stem from a man between 18 and 35 years old who received the YFV17D yellow fever vaccine.

The chain employs TRBV2 and TRBJ2-7; TRBD2 aligns across 7 bases. V shed 9 bases, J shed 6 bases, and the junction held 11 bases outside the gene matches. CDR1 is SNHLY and CDR2 is FYNNEI in the germline V gene. This CDR3 is built from 13 residues. The CDR3, as DNA: TGTGCCAGTTTAACGGGGGGATCGGTCGAGCAGTACGTC. Translated, it gives CASLTGGSVEQYV.

V usage is TRBV10-1 and J usage is TRBJ1-1; possible D gene TRBD1, 5 bases. V was pared by 7 bases and J by 8 bases, with 26 bases between. The CDR3 is 16 residues long. From germline, CDR1 is WNHNN and CDR2 SYGVQD (reference sequence). The CDR3 nucleotides are TGCGCCAGCATCCTCAACTTTAAAACGGGGGATTCGGAAGCTTTCTTT. As protein: CASILNFKTGDSEAFF.

The sample holds many counts of this clonotype. The J gene is TRBJ1-6, the V gene TRBV5-4; TRBD1 agrees at 8 bases. Trimming removed 4 bases from V and 10 bases from J; junction bases left unmatched: 10. Germline CDR1 and CDR2: SGHNT and YYREEE (reference sequence). The CDR3 loop spans 15 amino acids. In nucleotides, the CDR3 is TGTGCCAGCAGCCTGACAGGGGCTCTTCTGTCACCCCTCCACTTT. Translation: CASSLTGALLSPLHF.

The V and J genes are TRBV29-1 and TRBJ1-2, with D uncertain. Trimming took off 8 bases at V and 0 bases at J, with 19 bases between the two ends. The CDR3 is made up of 15 amino acids. Germline-derived CDR1 and CDR2 are SQVTM and ANQGSEA. CDR3 sequence (DNA): TGCAGCACCCGGACGTTGCGGGAAGCTAACTATGGCTACACCTTC. Protein: CSTRTLREANYGYTF.

This clonotype was observed a handful of times. The CDR3 loop is CAISEEAGANVLTF. CDR3 in DNA: TGTGCCATCAGTGAGGAGGCTGGGGCCAACGTCCTGACTTTC. The gene calls are TRBV10-3 and TRBJ2-6; D remains unclear. The CDR3 has 14 amino acids. V was clipped by 2 bases and J by 2 bases, with 4 bases between them. Germline CDR1 is ENHRY and CDR2 is SYGVKD.

This clonotype showed up just a few times. The chain is built from TRBV28 and TRBJ2-1; D is undetermined. The V gene lost 1 base and the J gene lost 7 bases, with 5 bases spanning the gap. The CDR3 is 12 amino acids. Looked up from germline, CDR1 is MDHEN and CDR2 is SYDVKM. CDR3 nucleotide sequence: TGTGCCAGCAGTTTATACGTTAATGAGCAGTTCTTC. Translated: CASSLYVNEQFF. Full variable domain (remainder filled in from reference TRBV28 and TRBJ2-1): DVKVTQSSRYLVKRTGEKVFLECVQDMDHENMFWYRQDPGLGLRLIYFSYDVKMKEKGDIPEGYSVSREKKERFSLILESASTNQTSMYLCASSLYVNEQFFGPGTRLTVL.

The gene calls are TRBV24-1 and TRBJ1-2; no definite D call. Trimming stripped 4 bases from V and 7 bases from J, with 12 bases between. The CDR3 covers 13 residues. CDR1 KGHDR and CDR2 SFDVKD come from the germline V gene. The CDR3 sequence is CATSDSEWGGYTF. The CDR3 DNA follows: TGTGCCACCAGTGACAGCGAATGGGGTGGCTACACCTTC.

In this sample, this clonotype turned up a few times. J is TRBJ1-2 and V is TRBV4-2, with D unresolved. The V and J ends lost 0 bases and 5 bases respectively, with 10 bases between them. The CDR3 runs 14 residues. In germline, CDR1 is LGHNA, CDR2 YNFKEQ. This CDR3 is CASSQDPGIYGYTF. CDR3 in DNA: TGTGCCAGCAGCCAAGATCCCGGGATATATGGCTACACCTTC.

In its sample, this clonotype was seen many times. This sequence joins TRBV4-3 and TRBJ2-5; D might be TRBD1 or TRBD2, each matching 6 bases. The ends were cut back, 0 bases at V and 4 bases at J, with 21 bases in the middle. The germline CDR1 and CDR2 sequences are LGHNA and YSLEER. The CDR3 is made up of 18 amino acids. CDR3 in DNA: TGCGCCAGCAGCCAAGAAACCTTAGGGGGGACGGCTGGAGAGACCCAGTACTTC. Translating gives CASSQETLGGTAGETQYF.

This clonotype has more than one count but fewer than ten. The chain links TRBV19 to TRBJ2-5; the D gene is possibly TRBD1 (5 bases). CDR3 length equals 14 residues. Germline CDR1 reads LNHDA; CDR2 reads SQIVND (reference sequence). The germline V and J ends were trimmed by 6 bases and 2 bases, with 13 bases remaining between them. CDR3 bases: TGTGCCAGTAGCCACCCGACAGCTCAAGAGACCCAGTACTTC. It codes for CASSHPTAQETQYF.

This chain joins TRBV2 and TRBJ1-3; tentatively, D is TRBD1 (5 bases). Trimming stripped 7 bases from V and 0 bases from J, with 13 bases between. The CDR3 sequence is 15 residues long. Germline V gene lookup returns CDR1 SNHLY and CDR2 FYNNEI. CDR3: CASKKAGTSGNTIYF. In DNA, the CDR3 is TGTGCCAGCAAGAAAGCCGGGACCTCTGGAAACACCATATATTTT.

The V gene is TRBV6-1, the J gene TRBJ2-3; D uncertain. Germline V gene sequence: CDR1 MNHNS, CDR2 SASEGT. Trimming took 2 bases from V and 6 from J, leaving 3 bases between them. The CDR3 covers 11 residues. The CDR3 here is CASSERDTQYF. The CDR3 DNA follows: TGTGCCAGCAGTGAACGGGATACGCAGTATTTT.

The CDR3, as DNA: TGCGCCAGCAGCTTGCGGGACCACAACACTGAAGCTTTCTTT. It encodes CASSLRDHNTEAFF. The V and J genes are TRBV5-1 and TRBJ1-1, with D possibly being TRBD1 (5 bases). The V end was cut by 1 base, the J end by 2 bases, with 9 bases between. CDR1 and CDR2 from the germline V gene are SGHRS and YFSETQ. The CDR3 is made up of 14 amino acids.

The rearrangement links TRBV6-6 to TRBJ1-3; D is possibly TRBD1 (6 bases). This CDR3 region has 14 residues. Germline CDR1 and CDR2: MNHNY and SVGAGI (reference sequence). The V end was cut by 6 bases, the J end by 0 bases, with 9 bases between. The CDR3: CASRRGFSGNTIYF. CDR3 nucleotide sequence: TGTGCCAGCAGGAGGGGGTTCTCTGGAAACACCATATATTTT.

This clonotype has a handful of counts. The chain couples TRBV6-2 or TRBV6-3 to TRBJ1-4; possibly TRBD1 for D (6 bases). CDR3 size: 11 residues. Trimming took 5 bases from V and 12 from J, leaving 10 bases between them. Germline CDR1 and CDR2: MNHEY and SVGEGT. CDR3 residues: CASSARGQLFF. CDR3 nucleotide sequence: TGTGCCAGCAGTGCCCGGGGGCAACTGTTTTTT.

The gene calls are TRBV11-2 and TRBJ2-3; maybe TRBD1 (6 bases). Germline V CDR1 and CDR2: SGHAT, FQNNGV. V was clipped by 5 bases and J by 2 bases, with 14 bases between them. There are 15 residues in the CDR3. The CDR3 nucleotides read TGTGCCAGCAGCCGGGGCGGACAGTACACAGATACGCAGTATTTT. Translated: CASSRGGQYTDTQYF.

This sequence joins TRBV6-5 and TRBJ1-2; no definite D call. V shed 6 bases and J shed 5 bases, with 16 bases lying between them. CDR1 is MNHEY and CDR2 is SVGAGI in the germline V gene. The CDR3 totals 14 residues. CDR3: CASSPVGRGYGYTF. DNA of the CDR3: TGTGCCAGCAGCCCCGTTGGAAGAGGTTATGGCTACACCTTC.

This clonotype was found once. V gene TRBV6-2 or TRBV6-3 combines with J gene TRBJ1-1; maybe TRBD1 (5 bases). Trimming took off 2 bases at V and 10 bases at J, with 11 bases between the two ends. CDR1 and CDR2 (germline): MNHEY, SVGEGT. This CDR3 has 12 residues. CDR3 sequence reads: CASSYAGRRAFF. The CDR3 coding sequence is TGTGCCAGCAGTTACGCGGGGCGCAGAGCTTTCTTT.

The V gene is TRBV19, the J gene TRBJ2-2; TRBD1 aligns across 8 bases. The CDR3 has 15 residues. From germline, CDR1 is LNHDA and CDR2 SQIVND (reference sequence). The V gene end was trimmed by 2 bases and the J gene end by 6 bases; junction bases not matched to a gene: 5. As DNA, the CDR3 is TGTGCCAGTAGTATATCAGGGGGCGGCGCCGGGGAGCTGTTTTTT. This codes for CASSISGGGAGELFF.

This clonotype was seen many times. The chain is built from TRBV5-1 and TRBJ2-7; TRBD2 matches at 10 bases. In germline, CDR1 is SGHRS, CDR2 YFSETQ. V lost 4 bases, J lost 2 bases, and 6 bases stayed unmatched. This CDR3 has 15 amino acids. The CDR3 nucleotides read TGCGCCAGCAGCCCCGGGACTAGCGTAACCTACGAGCAGTACTTC. As protein: CASSPGTSVTYEQYF.

This clonotype has only a few counts. The CDR3 DNA reads TGCAGTGCCGGACAGGGGGCGTACGAGCAGTACTTC. Its translation: CSAGQGAYEQYF. The chain employs TRBV20-1 and TRBJ2-7; TRBD1 matches at 11 bases. V shed 6 bases, J shed 4 bases, and the junction held 2 bases outside the gene matches. The germline V gene encodes CDR1 DFQATT and CDR2 SNEGSKA (reference sequence). The CDR3 length is 12 residues.

This clonotype was recorded a few times. The chain has TRBV7-2 and TRBJ1-2; 10 positions match TRBD1. Per the germline V gene, CDR1 is SGHTA and CDR2 is FQGNSA. Unmatched junction bases numbered 4, after V lost 1 base and J lost 5 bases. The CDR3 extends over 15 amino acids. The CDR3 region is CASSLGQGAVYGYTF. CDR3 DNA sequence: TGTGCCAGCAGCTTAGGACAGGGGGCGGTTTATGGCTACACCTTC.

This clonotype was seen more than once but under ten times. The rearrangement links TRBV10-3 to TRBJ2-5; 11 bases are shared with TRBD2. The CDR3 extends over 15 amino acids. After removal of 5 bases from V and 2 bases from J, the junction contained 4 bases not matched to a gene. Per the germline V gene, CDR1 is ENHRY and CDR2 is SYGVKD. The CDR3 region is CAISSSGGRQETQYF. The CDR3 DNA follows: TGTGCCATCAGTTCTAGCGGGGGGAGACAAGAGACCCAGTACTTC.

The J gene is TRBJ2-3, the V gene TRBV9; a weak D match, TRBD2 (5 bases). With 0 bases removed from V and 2 bases from J, the gap between germline ends came to 13 bases. This CDR3 region has 16 residues. Germline V CDR1 and CDR2: SGDLS, YYNGEE. In nucleotides, the CDR3 is TGTGCCAGCAGCGTAGCTCGGGGTCAAAACACAGATACGCAGTATTTT. The encoded protein is CASSVARGQNTDTQYF.

This clonotype turned up a few times. V gene TRBV20-1 combines with J gene TRBJ1-1; D not resolved. The germline V gene encodes CDR1 DFQATT and CDR2 SNEGSKA (reference sequence). This CDR3 is built from 18 residues. V was cut by 2 bases and J by 3 bases, with 25 bases left in between. The CDR3 region is CSARPLRPLPGKDTEAFF. The CDR3 region has the DNA TGCAGTGCTAGACCTCTAAGGCCTCTCCCGGGGAAGGACACTGAAGCTTTCTTT.

This clonotype was seen more than once but under ten times. The chain is built from TRBV11-2 and TRBJ2-5; possible D gene TRBD2, 5 bases. Trimming removed 4 bases from V and 1 base from J, with 13 bases in between. Per germline, CDR1 SGHAT and CDR2 FQNNGV. This CDR3 is 15 amino acids long. The CDR3 sequence is CASSSPRGSQETQYF. DNA of the CDR3: TGTGCCAGCAGCTCACCACGCGGGTCCCAAGAGACCCAGTACTTC.

V gene TRBV20-1 combines with J gene TRBJ2-7; 8 bases are shared with TRBD1. J lost 5 bases, V lost 6 bases, and 15 bases had no gene match. The length of the CDR3 is 15 residues. Germline CDR1 DFQATT, CDR2 SNEGSKA (reference sequence). CDR3 sequence (DNA): TGCAGTGCCAGATCTCGGACAGGGCACATCAACGAGCAGTACGTC. Its translation is CSARSRTGHINEQYV.

This clonotype occurred a few times. The genes are TRBV20-1 and TRBJ1-2, with TRBD1 as a possible D gene (6 bases). Per germline, CDR1 DFQATT and CDR2 SNEGSKA (reference sequence). Trimming left V 5 bases short and J 3 bases short, with 13 bases between. CDR3 length: 13 residues. The DNA of the CDR3 is TGCAGTGCTCATCAATCAGGGGACTATGGCTACACCTTC. It codes for CSAHQSGDYGYTF.

This clonotype has more than one count but fewer than ten. The chain joins TRBV28 to TRBJ1-1; D is unresolved. The CDR3 length is 12 residues. V was shortened by 2 bases and J by 6 bases, with 7 bases between the two germline ends. CDR1 and CDR2 from the germline V gene are MDHEN and SYDVKM. For the CDR3, the DNA is TGTGCCAGCAGTTTAAAGGGCTCTGAAGCTTTCTTT. Encoded protein: CASSLKGSEAFF.

This clonotype was seen a handful of times. The DNA for the CDR3 is TGTGCCAGCCGACCGAGCTCTGGGGCCAACGTCCTGACTTTC. This codes for CASRPSSGANVLTF. The chain uses TRBV18 and TRBJ2-6; D is ambiguous. CDR3 length: 14 residues. Per the germline V gene, CDR1 is KGHSH and CDR2 is LQKENI. V shed 8 bases and J shed 0 bases, with 8 bases lying between them.

The sample holds one count of this clonotype. The chain is built from TRBV2 and TRBJ2-5; weak D call: TRBD1 (6 bases). The germline gives CDR1 SNHLY, CDR2 FYNNEI. The CDR3 length is 13 residues. With 1 base removed from V and 4 bases from J, the gap between germline ends came to 7 bases. CDR3 loop: CASSEGGRETQYF. The DNA of the CDR3 is TGTGCCAGCAGTGAAGGGGGGCGAGAGACCCAGTACTTC.

This clonotype was observed many times. This chain connects TRBV20-1 to TRBJ2-5; 7 bases fit TRBD2. CDR1 and CDR2 (germline): DFQATT, SNEGSKA (reference sequence). This CDR3 has 15 amino acids. The V and J ends lost 0 bases and 1 base, in that order; junction bases with no gene match: 5. CDR3 sequence (DNA): TGCAGTGCTAGAGATAACCTAGCGGTCCAAGAGACCCAGTACTTC. Its protein is CSARDNLAVQETQYF.